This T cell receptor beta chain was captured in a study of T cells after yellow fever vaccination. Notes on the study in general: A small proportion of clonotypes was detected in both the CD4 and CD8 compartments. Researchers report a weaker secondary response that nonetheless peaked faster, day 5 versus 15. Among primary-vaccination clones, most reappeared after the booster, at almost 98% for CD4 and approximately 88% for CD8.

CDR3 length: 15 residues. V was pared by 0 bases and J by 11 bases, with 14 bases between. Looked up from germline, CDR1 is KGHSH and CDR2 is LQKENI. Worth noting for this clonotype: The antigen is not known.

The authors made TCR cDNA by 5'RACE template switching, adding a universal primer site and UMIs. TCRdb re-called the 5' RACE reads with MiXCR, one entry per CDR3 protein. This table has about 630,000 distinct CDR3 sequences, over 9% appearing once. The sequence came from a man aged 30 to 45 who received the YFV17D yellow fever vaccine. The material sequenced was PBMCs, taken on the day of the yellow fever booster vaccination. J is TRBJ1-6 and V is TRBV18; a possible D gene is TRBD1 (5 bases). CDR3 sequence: CASSPPGVTFPPLHF. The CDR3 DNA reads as TGTGCCAGCTCACCACCGGGGGTAACCTTCCCACCCCTCCACTTT.